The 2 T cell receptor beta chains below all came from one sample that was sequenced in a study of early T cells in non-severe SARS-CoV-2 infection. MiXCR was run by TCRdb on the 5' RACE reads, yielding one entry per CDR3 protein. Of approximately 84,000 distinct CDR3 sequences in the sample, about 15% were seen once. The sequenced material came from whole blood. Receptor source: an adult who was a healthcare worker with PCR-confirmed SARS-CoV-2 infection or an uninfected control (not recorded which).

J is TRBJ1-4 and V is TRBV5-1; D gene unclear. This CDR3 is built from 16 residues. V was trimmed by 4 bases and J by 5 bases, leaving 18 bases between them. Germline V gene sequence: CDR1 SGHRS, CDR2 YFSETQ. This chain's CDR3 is CASSLDAHGSNEKLFF. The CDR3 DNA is TGCGCCAGCAGCCTTGACGCACACGGTTCGAATGAAAAACTGTTTTTT.

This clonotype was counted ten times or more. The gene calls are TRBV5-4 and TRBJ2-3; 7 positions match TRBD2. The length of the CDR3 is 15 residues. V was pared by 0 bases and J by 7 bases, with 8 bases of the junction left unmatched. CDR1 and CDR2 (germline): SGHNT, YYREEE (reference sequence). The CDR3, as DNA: TGTGCCAGCAGCTTGGGGAGCGGGAAAACGAATACGCAGTATTTT. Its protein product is CASSLGSGKTNTQYF.